This TCR beta chain was recorded in a study of cytomegalovirus exposure and HLA in healthy donors. Study-wide findings and caveats: Further analysis was carried out later, and it showed several of the most significant clusters appearing linked to common viral pathogens. The study assumed roughly uniform donor sequencing depth for presence/absence analyses. TCR beta chains numbering more than 150 were designated cytomegalovirus-associated.

Healthy bone marrow donors made up the cohort. Concerning this clone: Its antigen is unknown.

The PCR was carried out with 60 Vbeta primers and 13 Jbeta primers. Data came from immunoSEQ multiplex PCR; TCRdb stores just in-frame clones and leaves some out. Its clone listing holds some 75,000 clones. The length of the CDR3 is 15 residues. The germline V gene has CDR1 LNHDA and CDR2 SQIVND (reference sequence). V shed 3 bases and J shed 1 base, with 10 bases lying between them. The chain uses TRBV19 and TRBJ1-5, with D hard to call. The sequenced material came from PBMCs. This sequence was found in a female donor in good health and CMV-seropositive. The CDR3 region is CASSITRLSNQPQHF. CDR3 coding DNA: TGTGCCAGTAGTATTACGCGTCTCAGCAATCAGCCCCAGCATTTT.